This T cell receptor (beta chain) was documented in a study of cytomegalovirus exposure and HLA in healthy donors. Overall study context: The early release's HLA-typed donors yielded approximately 82 million unique TCRs.

This CDR3 spans 12 amino acids. After removal of 7 bases from V and 2 bases from J, the junction contained 4 bases not matched to a gene. Germline V gene sequence: CDR1 SQVTM, CDR2 ANQGSEA. Study-level points and caveats: More than 150 TCR beta chains were listed as cytomegalovirus-associated. Under in vitro conditions, three CMV-associated chains were confirmed as specific for CMV antigens.

In the PCR, 60 Vbeta and 13 Jbeta primers were used. Original analysis: In a later analysis, the count reached roughly 80 million unique TCR beta chains, with about 9.9 million shared. Measured with immunoSEQ multiplex PCR; TCRdb has only the in-frame clones, and not every one. V, J and clone size are those of that table, while D and trimming were read from the DNA. The sample carries fewer than 250,000 clones, roughly 87% recorded once. This clone is a singleton in its sample. Antigen specificity is unknown. The chain employs TRBV29-1 and TRBJ1-2, with 7 bases lining up with TRBD1. This sequence was found in a man aged 35 to 55 in good health and CMV-seropositive. The source material was PBMCs. CDR3 loop: CSAPGGNYGYTF. The CDR3 DNA reads as TGCAGCGCCCCAGGGGGGAACTATGGCTACACCTTC.